The rows below give T cell receptor beta chains drawn from one sample of a study of blood T cell repertoires in COVID-19. Measured with immunoSEQ multiplex PCR; TCRdb has only the in-frame clones, and not every one. The data hold about 410,000 clones, with approximately 91% observed a single time. The specimen was peripheral blood. The origin of the receptors is a woman aged 40 to 50 with COVID-19, enrolled during active disease. Both conserved end residues are part of each CDR3. Each record gives: D gene, J gene, V gene, CDR3 protein. A D gene is named only where the DNA matches it firmly.

>TRBD1|TRBJ2-6|TRBV19
CASSDRGVSGANVLTF
>NA|TRBJ1-5|TRBV6-6
CASSYLLGQPQHF
>NA|TRBJ1-1|TRBV28
CASSFGNTEAFF
>NA|TRBJ2-7|TRBV5-6
CASSLGLAGPRF
>NA|TRBJ2-1|TRBV6-6
CASSYSNGGGNEQFF
>TRBD1|TRBJ2-1|TRBV6-1
CASSEGTGWDYNEQFF
>TRBD2|TRBJ2-7|TRBV6-2/TRBV6-3
CASSLAEIYEQYF
>NA|TRBJ2-1|TRBV29-1
CSVPPSTIYNEQFF
>NA|TRBJ1-5|TRBV15
CATSRDRPQNQPQHF
>NA|TRBJ2-1|TRBV29-1
CSVEDLLENEQFF
>TRBD1|TRBJ2-1|TRBV6-2/TRBV6-3
CASSWSPGGSYNEQFF
>NA|TRBJ1-5|TRBV10-3
CAMSNTGDQPQHF
>NA|TRBJ2-3|TRBV2
CASSEAGGGFTDTQYF
>NA|TRBJ2-3|TRBV6-5
CASSLQSTDTQYF
>NA|TRBJ2-7|TRBV18
CASSPSLYEQYF
>TRBD1|TRBJ1-5|TRBV18
CASSPTGANQPQHF
>NA|TRBJ2-7|TRBV5-1
CASSSPENSYEQYF
>TRBD1|TRBJ1-2|TRBV4-2
CASSQDQGGNYGYTF
>NA|TRBJ1-3|TRBV5-4
CASSLGQGKGNTIYF
>NA|TRBJ2-2|TRBV4-2
CASSQILGTPGAGELFF
>NA|TRBJ1-4|TRBV28
CASSFARGTNEKLFF
>NA|TRBJ1-1|TRBV5-1
CASSERQLINTEAFF
>TRBD2|TRBJ2-3|TRBV20-1
CSASPVGRRTSGRPADTQYF
>NA|TRBJ2-7|TRBV6-2/TRBV6-3
CASSYSVAVYEQYF
>NA|TRBJ2-1|TRBV27
CASSSDRFSYNEQFF
>TRBD1|TRBJ1-1|TRBV4-1
CASSQADRGNTEAFF
>TRBD1|TRBJ2-3|TRBV7-9
CASSSPGPGTGSTDTQYF
>TRBD2|TRBJ2-5|TRBV11-3
CASSLTSGRRETQYF
>NA|TRBJ2-5|TRBV28
CASSPSTAQETQYF
>NA|TRBJ2-3|TRBV27
CASSLAGQIDTQYF
>NA|TRBJ2-1|TRBV28
CASSFRDEQFF
>NA|TRBJ2-7|TRBV5-8
CASSFTGRTYEQYF
>NA|TRBJ2-7|TRBV2
CASSEEAGWHEQYF
>TRBD1|TRBJ1-2|TRBV18
CASSVNRGRGNGYTF
>NA|TRBJ2-5|TRBV7-2
CASSLARGETQYF
>NA|TRBJ2-7|TRBV7-2
CASSLGAPDRYEQYF
>NA|TRBJ2-1|TRBV5-4
CASSLDLAGREQFF
>NA|TRBJ2-7|TRBV5-1
CASSLFSEQYF
>NA|TRBJ1-2|TRBV4-1
CASSQELRVYGYTF
>NA|TRBJ2-2|TRBV11-3
CASGSSRGITGELFF
>TRBD1|TRBJ2-7|TRBV19
CASSGPGQGLGEQYF
>NA|TRBJ1-5|TRBV28
CASSGQQPYQPQHF
>TRBD2|TRBJ2-3|TRBV13
CASSLRLAGGLTADTQYF
>NA|TRBJ1-4|TRBV2
CASITRDTNDEKLFF
>TRBD1|TRBJ1-6|TRBV6-5
CASSYVQGENSPLHF
>NA|TRBJ1-2|TRBV7-9
CASAQGSYGYTF
>TRBD1|TRBJ1-6|TRBV10-1
CASSEGQGIVGSPLHF
>TRBD1|TRBJ1-2|TRBV10-3
CAISDLSGTGNWHYGYTF
>TRBD1|TRBJ1-2|TRBV20-1
CSAGGQGGYTF
>NA|TRBJ2-5|TRBV15
CATSRDTPETQYF